The 15 T cell receptor beta chains listed next were all sequenced from one sample in a study of early T cells in non-severe SARS-CoV-2 infection. TCRdb re-called the 5' RACE reads through MiXCR, storing one row per CDR3 protein. The repertoire holds 60,000 or so distinct CDR3 sequences, more than 9% seen once, with roughly 4.5% in the top ten. The sample taken for sequencing was whole blood. Receptors were obtained from an adult who was a healthcare worker with PCR-confirmed SARS-CoV-2 infection or an uninfected control (not recorded which).

This clonotype was counted between two and nine times. This sequence joins TRBV11-2 and TRBJ1-1, with D uncertain. The V and J ends lost 11 bases and 4 bases respectively, with 11 bases between them. CDR1 and CDR2 from the germline V gene are SGHAT and FQNNGV. The CDR3 covers 11 residues. The CDR3 reads CAVLMGTEAFF. The CDR3 coding sequence is TGTGCCGTGCTAATGGGCACTGAAGCTTTCTTT.

The chain joins TRBV20-1 to TRBJ2-6; D is possibly TRBD1 (5 bases). CDR1 DFQATT and CDR2 SNEGSKA come from the germline V gene (reference sequence). The CDR3 length is 15 residues. V was cut by 2 bases and J by 0 bases, with 8 bases left in between. As DNA, the CDR3 is TGCAGTGCTAGACGAACAGGCTCTGGGGCCAACGTCCTGACTTTC. Amino acid sequence: CSARRTGSGANVLTF.

Ten or more counts support this clonotype. This chain joins TRBV4-1 and TRBJ2-2; 7 positions match TRBD2. CDR1 is MGHRA and CDR2 is YSYEKL in the germline V gene. CDR3 length: 14 residues. Trimming removed 1 base from V and 9 bases from J; junction bases left unmatched: 5. The CDR3 coding sequence is TGCGCCAGCAGCCAAGCGAGAGCGGGACGGGAGCTGTTTTTT. Its translation: CASSQARAGRELFF.

This clonotype was counted between two and nine times. The chain combines TRBV10-3 with TRBJ2-1; 9 nucleotides agree with TRBD1. This CDR3 contains 14 residues. Germline V gene data show CDR1 as ENHRY and CDR2 as SYGVKD. V lost 6 bases and J lost 6; bases outside the gene matches: 6. CDR3 nucleotide sequence: TGTGCCATCAGCGGGACAGGGTACTTCAATGAGCAGTTCTTC. This sequence encodes CAISGTGYFNEQFF.

This clonotype was picked up a small number of times. The chain uses TRBV19 and TRBJ2-4; 9 nucleotides line up with TRBD1. After removal of 4 bases from V and 8 bases from J, the junction contained 12 bases not matched to a gene. Germline CDR1 reads LNHDA; CDR2 reads SQIVND (reference sequence). The length of the CDR3 is 16 residues. In nucleotides, the CDR3 is TGTGCCAGTAGTACCCGGGACAGGGTAGTTGGTGACATTCAGTACTTC. Protein product: CASSTRDRVVGDIQYF.

This clonotype came up a few times. This rearrangement joins TRBV12-3 or TRBV12-4 to TRBJ2-1, with 8 bases matching TRBD2. This CDR3 has 16 residues. Trimming removed 5 bases from V and 4 bases from J; junction bases left unmatched: 10. CDR3 amino acids: CASSPRRGGNYNEQFF. CDR3 in DNA: TGTGCCAGCAGTCCTAGACGCGGGGGGAATTACAATGAGCAGTTCTTC.

This clonotype was counted a few times. The chain has TRBV29-1 and TRBJ2-3; 10 bases are a match to TRBD2. This CDR3 has 13 residues. The V segment lost 8 bases and the J segment 1 base; nucleotides outside the gene matches: 3. From germline, CDR1 is SQVTM and CDR2 ANQGSEA. The CDR3 nucleotides are TGCAGCACCGGGACTAGCGGCACAGATACGCAGTATTTT. Encoded protein: CSTGTSGTDTQYF.

This clonotype was recorded many times. The gene calls are TRBV20-1 and TRBJ2-3; D unclear. V lost 7 bases to trimming and J lost 1 base, with 9 bases between them. Germline V lookup: CDR1 DFQATT, CDR2 SNEGSKA (reference sequence). The CDR3 spans 12 residues. The CDR3 nucleotides read TGCAGTGAGGTGGTAGGCACAGATACGCAGTATTTT. Its protein is CSEVVGTDTQYF.

This clonotype was counted at least ten times. CDR3 DNA sequence: TGCGCCAGCAGCCCCCGGGACAGACAGTACGAGCAGTACTTC. This sequence encodes CASSPRDRQYEQYF. V usage is TRBV5-1 and J usage is TRBJ2-7; TRBD1 matches at 7 bases. Germline V CDR1 and CDR2: SGHRS, YFSETQ. J gave up 4 bases and V 4 bases, and 8 bases lay outside the gene matches. The CDR3 runs 14 residues.

There are many counts of this clonotype. The chain links TRBV5-6 to TRBJ2-7; D is undetermined. The CDR3 extends over 14 amino acids. V was shortened by 1 base and J by 0 bases, with 8 bases between the two germline ends. The germline CDR1 and CDR2 sequences are SGHDT and YYEEEE. Written as DNA, the CDR3 is TGTGCCAGCAGCTTGTGGCGGAGCTCCTACGAGCAGTACTTC. Protein product: CASSLWRSSYEQYF.

There are many counts of this clonotype. This chain links TRBV29-1 with TRBJ1-1; D is uncertain. The CDR3 sequence is 13 residues long. Germline CDR1 is SQVTM and CDR2 is ANQGSEA. The V end was cut by 4 bases, the J end by 1 base, with 10 bases between. CDR3 region: CSVVRQWNTEAFF. DNA for the CDR3: TGCAGCGTTGTGAGGCAGTGGAACACTGAAGCTTTCTTT.

The V call is TRBV12-3 or TRBV12-4, the J call TRBJ2-7, with 14 bases identical to TRBD2. The ends lost 1 base at V and 4 bases at J; junction bases unmatched: 9. The CDR3 totals 18 residues. CDR3 nucleotide sequence: TGTGCCAGCAGTTTAGACCCCGGGACTAGCGGGGGTTCGTACGAGCAGTACTTC. Protein product: CASSLDPGTSGGSYEQYF.

This clonotype was counted ten times or more. The chain links TRBV5-1 to TRBJ1-4, with 7 bases fitting TRBD1. Germline CDR1 and CDR2: SGHRS and YFSETQ. After removal of 4 bases from V and 2 bases from J, the junction contained 2 bases not matched to a gene. CDR3 size: 14 residues. CDR3 DNA: TGCGCCAGCAGCCCAGGGGGGACTAATGAAAAACTGTTTTTT. Translating gives CASSPGGTNEKLFF.

This clonotype occurred many times. The chain is built from TRBV7-9 and TRBJ2-2, with D unresolved. Germline V gives CDR1 SEHNR, CDR2 FQNEAQ (reference sequence). The CDR3 contains 9 residues. V shed 11 bases and J shed 6 bases, with 4 bases lying between them. DNA for the CDR3: TGTGCCCCAGCCGGGGAGCTGTTTTTT. Amino acid sequence: CAPAGELFF.

This clonotype was recorded at least ten times. The V and J genes are TRBV19 and TRBJ1-5; D is uncertain. Looked up from germline, CDR1 is LNHDA and CDR2 is SQIVND (reference sequence). This CDR3 contains 13 residues. Trimming shortened V by 8 bases and J by 3 bases, and 11 bases separated the two germline ends. CDR3 protein: CASGTGFNQPQHF. CDR3 in DNA: TGTGCCAGTGGCACGGGCTTCAATCAGCCCCAGCATTTT.